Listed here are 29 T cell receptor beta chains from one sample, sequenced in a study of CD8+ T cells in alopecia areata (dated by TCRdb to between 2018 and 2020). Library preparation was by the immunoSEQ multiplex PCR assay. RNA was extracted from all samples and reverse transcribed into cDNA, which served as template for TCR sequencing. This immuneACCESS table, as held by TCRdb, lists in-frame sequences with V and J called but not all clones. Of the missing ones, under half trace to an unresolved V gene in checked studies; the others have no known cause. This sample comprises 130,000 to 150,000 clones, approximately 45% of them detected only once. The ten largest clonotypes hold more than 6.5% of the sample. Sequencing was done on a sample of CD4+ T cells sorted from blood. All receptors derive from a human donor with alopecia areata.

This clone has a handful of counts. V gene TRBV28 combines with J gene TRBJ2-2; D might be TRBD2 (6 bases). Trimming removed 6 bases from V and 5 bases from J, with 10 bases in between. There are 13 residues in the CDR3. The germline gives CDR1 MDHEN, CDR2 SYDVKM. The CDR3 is CASRSSGTGELFF. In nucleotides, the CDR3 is TGTGCCAGCAGGTCGAGCGGGACCGGGGAGCTGTTTTTT.

The DNA for the CDR3 is TGCAGCGTTATGGGCTCTGGGGCCAACGTCCTGACTTTC. It encodes CSVMGSGANVLTF. The chain joins TRBV29-1 to TRBJ2-6, with D uncertain. Germline assignment: CDR1 SQVTM and CDR2 ANQGSEA. The CDR3 totals 13 residues. V was trimmed by 5 bases and J by 0 bases, leaving 5 bases between them.

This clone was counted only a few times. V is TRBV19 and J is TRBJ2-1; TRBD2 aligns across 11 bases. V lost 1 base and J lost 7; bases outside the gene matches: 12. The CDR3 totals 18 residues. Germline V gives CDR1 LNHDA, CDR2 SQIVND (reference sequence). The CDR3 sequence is CASSIGNGGSGRGNEQFF. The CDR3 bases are TGTGCCAGTAGTATAGGGAACGGCGGTAGCGGGAGGGGGAATGAGCAGTTCTTC.

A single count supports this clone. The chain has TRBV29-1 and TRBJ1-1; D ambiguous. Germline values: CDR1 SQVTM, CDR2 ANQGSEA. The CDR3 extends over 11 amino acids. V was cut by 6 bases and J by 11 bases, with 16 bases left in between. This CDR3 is CSVLEGGLAFF. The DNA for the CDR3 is TGCAGCGTCCTAGAGGGAGGGTTGGCTTTCTTT.

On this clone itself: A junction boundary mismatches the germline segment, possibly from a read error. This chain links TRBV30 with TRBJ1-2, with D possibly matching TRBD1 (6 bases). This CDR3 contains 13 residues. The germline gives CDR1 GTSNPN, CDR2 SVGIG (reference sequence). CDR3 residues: CTWRLQGADGYTF. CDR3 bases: TGTACCTGGAGGCTACAGGGCGCGGATGGCTACACCTTC.

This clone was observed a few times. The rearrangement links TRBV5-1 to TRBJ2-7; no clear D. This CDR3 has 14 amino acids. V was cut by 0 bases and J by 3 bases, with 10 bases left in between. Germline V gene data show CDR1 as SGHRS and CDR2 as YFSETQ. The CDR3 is CASSLVPELYEQYF. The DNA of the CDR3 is TGCGCCAGCAGCTTGGTCCCGGAGCTCTACGAGCAGTACTTC.

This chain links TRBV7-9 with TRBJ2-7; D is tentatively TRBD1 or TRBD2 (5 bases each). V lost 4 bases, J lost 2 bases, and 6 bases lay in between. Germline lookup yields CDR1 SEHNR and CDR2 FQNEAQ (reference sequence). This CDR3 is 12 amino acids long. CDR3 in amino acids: CASSWDPYEQYF. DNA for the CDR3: TGTGCCAGCAGCTGGGACCCCTACGAGCAGTACTTC.

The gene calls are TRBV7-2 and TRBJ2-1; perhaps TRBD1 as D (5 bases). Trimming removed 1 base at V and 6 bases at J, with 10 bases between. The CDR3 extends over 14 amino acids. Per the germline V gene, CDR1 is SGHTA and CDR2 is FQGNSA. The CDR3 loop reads CASSLVPGRNEQFF. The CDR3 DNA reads TGTGCCAGCAGCTTAGTGCCAGGGCGCAATGAGCAGTTCTTC.

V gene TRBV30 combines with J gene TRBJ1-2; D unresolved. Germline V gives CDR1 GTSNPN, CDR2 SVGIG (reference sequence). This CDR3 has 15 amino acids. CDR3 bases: TGTGCTACAACCGGTACCGAGACATCCCTCTATGGCTACACCTTC. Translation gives CATTGTETSLYGYTF.

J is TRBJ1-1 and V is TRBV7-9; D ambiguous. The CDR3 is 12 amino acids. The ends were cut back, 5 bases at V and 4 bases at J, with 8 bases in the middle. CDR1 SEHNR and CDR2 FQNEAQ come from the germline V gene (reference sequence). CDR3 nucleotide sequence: TGTGCCAGCAGCGGGCTCCCCACTGAAGCTTTCTTT. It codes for CASSGLPTEAFF.

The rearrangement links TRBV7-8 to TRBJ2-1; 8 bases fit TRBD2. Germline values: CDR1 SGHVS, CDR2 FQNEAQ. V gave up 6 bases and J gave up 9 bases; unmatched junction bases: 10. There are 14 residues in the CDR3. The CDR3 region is CASRLSGTSGEQFF. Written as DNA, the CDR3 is TGTGCCAGCAGACTTAGCGGGACCTCCGGTGAGCAGTTCTTC.

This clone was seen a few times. CDR3 sequence: CSGRQGAGTEAFF. CDR3 DNA sequence: TGCAGCGGACGACAGGGGGCTGGCACTGAAGCTTTCTTT. The chain couples TRBV29-1 to TRBJ1-1; 10 bases align to TRBD1. Germline assignment: CDR1 SQVTM and CDR2 ANQGSEA. J was trimmed by 4 bases and V by 7 bases; bases with no gene match: 6. The CDR3 length is 13 residues.

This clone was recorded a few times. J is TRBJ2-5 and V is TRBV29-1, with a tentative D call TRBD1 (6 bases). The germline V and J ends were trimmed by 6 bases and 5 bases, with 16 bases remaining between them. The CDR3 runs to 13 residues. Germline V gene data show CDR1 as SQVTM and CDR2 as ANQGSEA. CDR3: CSVKDRPVETQYF. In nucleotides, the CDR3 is TGCAGCGTCAAAGACAGGCCCGTCGAGACCCAGTACTTC.

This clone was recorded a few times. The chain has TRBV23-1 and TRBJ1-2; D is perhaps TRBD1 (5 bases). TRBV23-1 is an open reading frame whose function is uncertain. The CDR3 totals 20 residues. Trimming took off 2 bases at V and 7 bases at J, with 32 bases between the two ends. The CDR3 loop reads CASSQKYRDQRAKTGCGYTF. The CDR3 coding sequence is TGCGCCAGCAGTCAAAAATACCGGGACCAGAGGGCTAAGACGGGGTGTGGCTACACCTTC.

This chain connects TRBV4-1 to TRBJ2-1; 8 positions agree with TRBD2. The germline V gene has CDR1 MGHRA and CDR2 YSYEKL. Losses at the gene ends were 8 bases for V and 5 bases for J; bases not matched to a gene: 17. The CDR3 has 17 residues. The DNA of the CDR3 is TGCGCCAGCTCCCGGGGGGGAGTGGTTGCTAGCCACAATGAGCAGTTCTTC. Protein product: CASSRGGVVASHNEQFF.

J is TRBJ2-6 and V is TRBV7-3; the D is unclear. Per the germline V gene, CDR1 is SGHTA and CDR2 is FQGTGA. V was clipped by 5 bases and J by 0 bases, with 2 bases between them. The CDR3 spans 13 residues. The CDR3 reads CASSPSGANVLTF. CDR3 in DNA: TGTGCCAGCAGCCCCTCTGGGGCCAACGTCCTGACTTTC.

The CDR3 sequence: CASSEGLAYEQYF. The CDR3 bases are TGTGCCAGCAGCGAGGGACTAGCCTACGAGCAGTACTTC. The chain recombines TRBV9 with TRBJ2-7; 8 bases are a match to TRBD2. There are 13 residues in the CDR3. The V segment lost 3 bases and the J segment 2 bases; nucleotides outside the gene matches: 1. In germline, CDR1 is SGDLS, CDR2 YYNGEE. The variable domain in full, with the rest retrieved from reference TRBV9 and TRBJ2-7, is DSGVTQTPKHLITATGQRVTLRCSPRSGDLSVYWYQQSLDQGLQFLIQYYNGEERAKGNILERFSAQQFPDLHSELNLSSLELGDSALYFCASSEGLAYEQYFGPGTRLTVT.

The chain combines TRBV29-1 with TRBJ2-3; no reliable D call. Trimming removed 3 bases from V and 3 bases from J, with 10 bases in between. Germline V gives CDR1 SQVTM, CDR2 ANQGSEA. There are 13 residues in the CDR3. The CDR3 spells CSVDGDGTDTQYF. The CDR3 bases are TGCAGCGTTGATGGGGATGGGACAGATACGCAGTATTTT.

The chain's CDR3 is CASSSTGADTQYF. The CDR3 DNA sequence: TGCGCCAGCAGCTCAACAGGGGCAGATACGCAGTATTTT. This chain links TRBV5-1 with TRBJ2-3, with 7 bases fitting TRBD1. This CDR3 spans 13 amino acids. Germline V gives CDR1 SGHRS, CDR2 YFSETQ. Trimming removed 3 bases from V and 4 bases from J; junction bases left unmatched: 2.

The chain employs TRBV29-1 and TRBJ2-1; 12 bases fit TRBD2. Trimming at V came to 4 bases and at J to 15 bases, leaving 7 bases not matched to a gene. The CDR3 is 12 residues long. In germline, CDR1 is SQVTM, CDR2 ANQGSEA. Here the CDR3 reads CSVGQTSGSSFF. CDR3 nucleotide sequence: TGCAGCGTTGGCCAGACTAGCGGGAGTTCGTTCTTC.

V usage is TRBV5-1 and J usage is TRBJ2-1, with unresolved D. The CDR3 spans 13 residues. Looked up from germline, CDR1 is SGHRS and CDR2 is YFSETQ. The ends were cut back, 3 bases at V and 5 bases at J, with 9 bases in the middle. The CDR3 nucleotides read TGCGCCAGCAGCTCCCTTACAGACAATGAGCAGTTCTTC. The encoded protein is CASSSLTDNEQFF.

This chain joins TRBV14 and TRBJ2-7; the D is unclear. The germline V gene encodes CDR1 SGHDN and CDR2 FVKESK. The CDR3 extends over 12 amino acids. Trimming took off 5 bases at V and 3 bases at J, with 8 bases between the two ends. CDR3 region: CASSSQSYEQYF. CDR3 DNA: TGTGCCAGCAGCTCCCAGAGCTACGAGCAGTACTTC.

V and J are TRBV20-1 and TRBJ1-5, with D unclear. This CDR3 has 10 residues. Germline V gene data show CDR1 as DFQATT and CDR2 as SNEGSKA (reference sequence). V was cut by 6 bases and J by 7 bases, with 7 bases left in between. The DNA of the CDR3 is TGCAGTGCAGCCAGCCAGCCCCAGCATTTT. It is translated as CSAASQPQHF.

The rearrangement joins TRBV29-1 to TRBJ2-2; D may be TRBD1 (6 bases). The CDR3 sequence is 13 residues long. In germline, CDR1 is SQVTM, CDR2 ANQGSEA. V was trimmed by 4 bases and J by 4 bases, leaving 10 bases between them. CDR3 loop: CSVGRGFTGELFF. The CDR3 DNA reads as TGCAGCGTTGGCAGGGGCTTCACCGGGGAGCTGTTTTTT.

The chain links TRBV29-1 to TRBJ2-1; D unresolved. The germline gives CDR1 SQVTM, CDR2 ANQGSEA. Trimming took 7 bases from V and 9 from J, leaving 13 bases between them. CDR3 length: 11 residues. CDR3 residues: CSARHSAEQFF. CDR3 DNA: TGCAGCGCCCGCCACAGTGCTGAGCAGTTCTTC.

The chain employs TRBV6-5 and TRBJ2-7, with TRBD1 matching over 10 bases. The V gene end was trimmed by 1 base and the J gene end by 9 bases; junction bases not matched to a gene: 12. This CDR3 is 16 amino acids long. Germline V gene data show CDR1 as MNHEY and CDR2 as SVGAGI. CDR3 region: CASSYFPGQGIVRQYF. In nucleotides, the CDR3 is TGTGCCAGCAGTTACTTCCCGGGACAGGGGATCGTTAGGCAGTACTTC.

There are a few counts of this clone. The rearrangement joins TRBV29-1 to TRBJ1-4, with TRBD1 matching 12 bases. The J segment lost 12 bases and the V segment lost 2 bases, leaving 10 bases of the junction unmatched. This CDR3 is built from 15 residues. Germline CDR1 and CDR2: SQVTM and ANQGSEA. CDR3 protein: CSVEWWNRDRGQLFF. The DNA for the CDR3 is TGCAGCGTTGAATGGTGGAACCGGGACAGGGGGCAACTGTTTTTT. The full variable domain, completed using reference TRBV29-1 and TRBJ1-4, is SAVISQKPSRDICQRGTSLTIQCQVDSQVTMMFWYRQQPGQSLTLIATANQGSEATYESGFVIDKFPISRPNLTFSTLTVSNMSPEDSSIYLCSVEWWNRDRGQLFFGSGTQLSVL.

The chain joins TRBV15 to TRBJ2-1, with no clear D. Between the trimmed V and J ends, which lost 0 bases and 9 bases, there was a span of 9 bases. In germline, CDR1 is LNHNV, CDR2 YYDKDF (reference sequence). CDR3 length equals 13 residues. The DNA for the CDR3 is TGTGCCACCAGCAGAGATCGAGTAGGTGAGCAGTTCTTC. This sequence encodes CATSRDRVGEQFF.

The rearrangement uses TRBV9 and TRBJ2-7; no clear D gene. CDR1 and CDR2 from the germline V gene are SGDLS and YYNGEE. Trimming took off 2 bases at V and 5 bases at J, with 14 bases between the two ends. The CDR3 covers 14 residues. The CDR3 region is CASSVGGPLDEQYF. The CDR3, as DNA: TGTGCCAGCAGCGTGGGCGGTCCCCTAGACGAGCAGTACTTC.